These T cell receptor beta chains were read from a single sample in a study of OX40 agonist ivuxolimab in advanced cancers. The data were produced by immunoSEQ multiplex PCR, yet TCRdb's version contains in-frame clones alone and is incomplete. Of 45,000 or so clones detected, roughly 93% appear once; the ten largest clones hold over 15%. This sample comprised CD4+ or CD8+ T cells sorted from blood, obtained in a trial of the OX40 agonist ivuxolimab. The receptor source for this set is an adult with an advanced solid tumor such as melanoma, head and neck, liver or kidney cancer. Each CDR3 is given with its conserved first and last residue. The D gene is left open where the match is weak. Rows give clone size only sometimes, using once, few, many, or a class for an expanded clone.

clone_size	d_call	j_call	v_call	cdr3_aa	cdr3_nt
once	-	TRBJ2-7	TRBV5-3	CARSSRDIHPYEQYF	TGTGCCAGAAGTTCCCGGGACATACACCCCTACGAGCAGTACTTC
once	TRBD2	TRBJ2-3	TRBV9	CASSPSGRDSTDTQYF	TGTGCCTCCTCTCCTAGCGGGAGAGATAGCACAGATACGCAGTATTTT
-	-	TRBJ1-1	TRBV30	CAYDGQFGTEAFF	TGTGCTTACGACGGTCAATTCGGGACTGAAGCTTTCTTT
-	TRBD1	TRBJ1-1	TRBV19	CATGDRGAHYTEAFF	TGTGCCACGGGGGACAGGGGCGCGCATTACACTGAAGCTTTCTTT
-	-	TRBJ2-7	TRBV5-5	CASSFEGAPGEQYF	TGTGCCAGCAGCTTTGAAGGGGCCCCTGGAGAGCAGTACTTC
-	-	TRBJ2-7	TRBV9	CASSPGGSSYEQYF	TGTGCCAGCAGCCCCGGGGGAAGCTCCTACGAGCAGTACTTC
-	-	TRBJ2-1	TRBV4-2	CASSQVGNLVDNEQFF	TGTGCCAGCAGCCAAGTCGGGAACCTGGTCGACAATGAGCAGTTCTTC
-	TRBD1	TRBJ2-1	TRBV2	CASSEGTGRKNEQFF	TGTGCCAGCAGTGAGGGGACAGGGCGAAAAAATGAGCAGTTCTTC
-	TRBD1	TRBJ2-7	TRBV9	CASSVAGQGTYEQYF	TGTGCCAGCAGCGTAGCCGGACAGGGGACCTACGAGCAGTACTTC
-	-	TRBJ2-7	TRBV2	CASSYGAYSYEQYF	TGTGCCAGCAGTTACGGGGCATACTCCTACGAGCAGTACTTC
-	-	TRBJ1-1	TRBV6-6	CASLGTNNTEAFF	TGTGCCAGCCTCGGGACAAATAACACTGAAGCTTTCTTT
-	TRBD1	TRBJ1-6	TRBV28	CASSFRAGGDSPLHF	TGTGCCAGCAGTTTCCGGGCAGGGGGCGATTCACCCCTCCACTTT
-	-	TRBJ2-5	TRBV9	CASSDGPGETQYF	TGTGCCAGCAGCGACGGGCCTGGGGAGACCCAGTACTTC
-	-	TRBJ2-7	TRBV28	CASSPFSFEQYF	TGTGCCAGCAGTCCCTTTAGCTTCGAGCAGTACTTC
-	-	TRBJ1-1	TRBV28	CASSFATTEAFF	TGTGCCAGCAGTTTCGCGACAACTGAAGCTTTCTTT
-	-	TRBJ2-1	TRBV7-9	CASSLVGAGSEQFF	TGTGCCAGCAGCTTAGTTGGGGCTGGCAGTGAGCAGTTCTTC
-	-	TRBJ1-6	TRBV10-3	CAISERVGENSPLHF	TGTGCCATCAGTGAGAGGGTAGGGGAAAATTCACCCCTCCACTTT
-	TRBD1	TRBJ1-1	TRBV10-3	CAISGTGATEAFF	TGTGCCATCAGTGGGACAGGGGCCACTGAAGCTTTCTTT
-	TRBD2	TRBJ2-3	TRBV28	CASSLGGSGSDTQYF	TGTGCCAGCAGTTTAGGCGGGAGCGGGAGTGATACGCAGTATTTT
-	-	TRBJ2-7	TRBV19	CASSISPQRSFYEQYF	TGTGCCAGTAGTATATCCCCTCAGCGATCCTTCTACGAGCAGTACTTC
-	TRBD1	TRBJ1-1	TRBV9	CASSAGPGQGDTEAFF	TGTGCCAGCAGCGCCGGACCGGGACAGGGGGATACTGAAGCTTTCTTT
-	-	TRBJ2-1	TRBV6-5	CASSSGSSYNEQFF	TGTGCCAGCAGTTCCGGGAGCTCCTACAATGAGCAGTTCTTC
-	-	TRBJ1-2	TRBV28	CASSLSGVSGYTF	TGTGCCAGCAGTTTATCAGGGGTGAGTGGCTACACCTTC
-	-	TRBJ1-5	TRBV2	CATTRRGNQPQHF	TGTGCCACCACACGGCGTGGCAATCAGCCCCAGCATTTT
-	TRBD2	TRBJ2-7	TRBV28	CASSSRTSGGGEQYF	TGTGCCAGCAGTAGCCGGACTAGCGGGGGGGGCGAGCAGTACTTC
once	-	TRBJ2-7	TRBV4-1	CASSQAEGRAYEQYF	TGCGCCAGCAGCCAAGCAGAGGGCAGGGCCTACGAGCAGTACTTC
-	-	TRBJ1-1	TRBV5-1	CASSLGVNTEAFF	TGCGCCAGCAGCCTAGGGGTTAACACTGAAGCTTTCTTT
-	-	TRBJ2-7	TRBV5-8	CASSLSVYEQYF	TGTGCCAGCAGCTTGTCCGTCTACGAGCAGTACTTC
-	-	TRBJ1-2	TRBV7-9	CASSLGDGYTF	TGTGCCAGCAGCTTAGGGGATGGCTACACCTTC
-	TRBD1	TRBJ2-1	TRBV4-1	CASSPTGGEQFF	TGCGCCAGCAGCCCGACAGGGGGTGAGCAGTTCTTC
-	-	TRBJ1-6	TRBV19	CASSILDNSPLHF	TGTGCCAGTAGTATACTGGATAATTCACCCCTCCACTTT
-	-	TRBJ1-2	TRBV4-1	CASSQGRQGGFYGYTF	TGCGCCAGCAGCCAAGGTAGGCAGGGCGGATTCTATGGCTACACCTTC
few	-	TRBJ1-6	TRBV4-2	CASSQVMGAPLHF	TGTGCCAGCAGCCAAGTTATGGGGGCACCCCTCCACTTT
-	-	TRBJ1-4	TRBV28	CASSSTLSIEKLFF	TGTGCCAGCAGTTCCACGCTTAGTATTGAAAAACTGTTTTTT
-	TRBD1	TRBJ2-3	TRBV2	CASWGGVGQGPDTQYF	TGTGCCAGCTGGGGGGGAGTAGGACAGGGGCCAGATACGCAGTATTTT
-	-	TRBJ2-1	TRBV29-1	CSGVWYNEQFF	TGCAGCGGTGTATGGTACAATGAGCAGTTCTTC
-	TRBD1	TRBJ2-1	TRBV6-5	CASNLPGQEQFF	TGTGCCAGCAATTTACCGGGACAGGAGCAGTTCTTC
-	-	TRBJ2-7	TRBV5-1	CASSLGGTNYEQYF	TGCGCCAGCAGCTTGGGGGGAACCAACTACGAGCAGTACTTC
-	-	TRBJ2-5	TRBV2	CASRSLKELTQYF	TGTGCCAGCAGGTCCCTAAAGGAGTTGACCCAGTACTTC
few	-	TRBJ1-1	TRBV7-9	CASSLWEGTEAFF	TGTGCCAGCAGCCTTTGGGAGGGCACTGAAGCTTTCTTT
-	TRBD1	TRBJ1-2	TRBV27	CASSLVQGAANYGYTF	TGTGCCAGCAGTTTAGTACAGGGGGCAGCTAACTATGGCTACACCTTC
once	TRBD2	TRBJ2-5	TRBV10-3	CAISETTGTSGRVEETQYF	TGTGCCATCAGTGAGACTACCGGGACTAGCGGGAGGGTTGAGGAGACCCAGTACTTC
once	-	TRBJ2-1	TRBV4-1	CASSQDYRSYQRYYNEQFF	TGCGCCAGCAGCCAAGATTACAGATCCTATCAGCGGTACTACAATGAGCAGTTCTTC
-	-	TRBJ2-7	TRBV4-1	CASSQGFAGYEQYF	TGCGCCAGCAGCCAGGGCTTTGCGGGATACGAGCAGTACTTC
-	-	TRBJ1-1	TRBV6-5	CASSYSGVTEAFF	TGTGCCAGCAGTTATTCCGGGGTCACTGAAGCTTTCTTT
few	-	TRBJ2-7	TRBV7-9	CASSGGGSYEQYF	TGTGCCAGCAGCGGGGGTGGCTCCTACGAGCAGTACTTC
-	TRBD1	TRBJ2-2	TRBV11-2	CASTSGQGRTGELFF	TGTGCCAGCACCTCTGGACAGGGACGCACCGGGGAGCTGTTTTTT
-	-	TRBJ2-1	TRBV7-9	CASSLVADNEQFF	TGTGCCAGCAGCTTAGTAGCAGACAATGAGCAGTTCTTC
-	-	TRBJ2-5	TRBV4-1	CASSQDSGALRTQYF	TGCGCCAGCAGCCAAGACTCCGGGGCCCTGAGGACCCAGTACTTC
-	-	TRBJ1-5	TRBV2	CASSEWVQSSNQPQHF	TGTGCCAGCAGTGAATGGGTTCAGAGTAGCAATCAGCCCCAGCATTTT
-	-	TRBJ2-7	TRBV28	CASNPGQTYEQYF	TGTGCCAGCAATCCGGGGCAGACCTACGAGCAGTACTTC